Sequencing of this T cell receptor (beta chain) was carried out in a study of regulatory T cells in long-lasting Graves disease. The time point denotes: newly diagnosed GD, antithyroid drugs for less than 3 months. Extracted RNA from PBMCs served as the source of the TCR library. This clonotype was counted many times. With iRepertoire HTBI primers and Arm-PCR of CDR3 regions, TCR beta libraries were built. TCRdb re-derived calls from the multiplex PCR reads in MiXCR, one entry per CDR3 protein. The table has 400,000 to 650,000 distinct CDR3 sequences, roughly 16% seen once. These data also featured in a second study, about T cells in Graves' hyperthyroidism and ophthalmopathy. From that second work: The hyperthyroidism was newly diagnosed and had lasted under 2 months; the patients were aged 18 to 65. Exclusion of patients followed from uncontrolled infection, other autoimmune disease, pregnancy or lactation. Separating ophthalmopathy from stable hyperthyroidism was achieved by a 13 V-J model. With a median lead of about 6.9 months before onset, the model predicted ophthalmopathy.

The clonotype was recovered from a woman aged 35-60 years with Graves disease. Sequencing used peripheral blood mononuclear cells (PBMCs), obtained at new diagnosis, from a patient treated with antithyroid drugs.

The CDR3 region has the DNA TGTGCCAGCAGCCAAGACCTACTAGCGGGGACCACAGATACGCAGTATTTT. Amino acids: CASSQDLLAGTTDTQYF. The V and J genes are TRBV3-1 and TRBJ2-3, with TRBD2 identical over 10 bases. The CDR3 consists of 17 residues. V lost 0 bases to trimming and J lost 2 bases; unmatched junction nucleotides: 5. Germline CDR1 reads LGHDT; CDR2 reads YNNKEL (reference sequence).